This TCR beta chain is from a study of T-cell reconstitution after alpha-beta-depleted transplantation in children. Study-level points and caveats: Where alpha-beta T cells came from about two months after transplant was reportedly several hundred expanded graft clones. From surviving recipient T cells and thymic progenitors came the high day-60 TCRbeta diversity observed in some patients. At one year after transplant, newly produced T cells mostly accounted for T-cell counts and diversity.

A few counts support this clonotype. The antigen is unknown. TCRbeta library preparation incorporated unique molecular identifiers. TCRdb reprocessed the PCR reads via MiXCR and lists one record per CDR3 protein. The sample yields hundreds of thousands of distinct CDR3 sequences, roughly 15% seen once. The length of the CDR3 is 17 residues. Germline V gives CDR1 DFQATT, CDR2 SNEGSKA (reference sequence). The J segment lost 4 bases and the V segment lost 6 bases, leaving 10 bases of the junction unmatched. The sequencing used PBMCs, mostly from graft donor cells, collected 360 days after TCRalphabeta/CD19-depleted stem cell transplant. This chain joins TRBV20-1 and TRBJ2-1, with TRBD2 matching 15 bases. The sequence was collected from a male patient aged 2 to 9 who had a stem cell transplant for acute lymphoblastic leukemia, so the T cells may come from the graft donor. CDR3 residues: CSAEGLAGGGVYNEQFF. CDR3 DNA: TGCAGTGCAGAGGGACTAGCGGGAGGCGGGGTATACAATGAGCAGTTCTTC.